What follows are 27 T cell receptor beta chains derived from one specimen sequenced in a study of identical twins. Using its own MiXCR run on the 5' RACE reads, TCRdb lists one record per CDR3 protein. The table includes a few hundred thousand distinct CDR3 sequences, around 9.7% detected once. Sequencing was carried out using naive T cells sorted from blood. The origin of the receptors is a woman in her forties or fifties in good health.

The J gene is TRBJ2-1, the V gene TRBV6-5; the D is unclear. Germline CDR1 and CDR2: MNHEY and SVGAGI. V was clipped by 0 bases and J by 8 bases, with 32 bases between them. This CDR3 has 21 amino acids. The CDR3 reads CASSYSTPLGSSSLFWDEQFF. DNA of the CDR3: TGTGCCAGCAGTTACTCTACCCCTCTCGGTAGTAGCAGCCTATTTTGGGATGAGCAGTTCTTC.

The table lists this clonotype with many counts. The CDR3 bases are TGTGCCAGCAGCCAAGTACAGGGAGGAGAGACCCAGTACTTC. Translation gives CASSQVQGGETQYF. The chain is built from TRBV3-1 and TRBJ2-5, with D possibly being TRBD1 or TRBD2 (6 bases each). With 1 base removed from V and 4 bases from J, the gap between germline ends came to 10 bases. This CDR3 is built from 14 residues. Germline V lookup: CDR1 LGHDT, CDR2 YNNKEL (reference sequence).

This clonotype was counted many times. V usage is TRBV13 and J usage is TRBJ1-2, with D uncertain. The germline V gene encodes CDR1 PRHDT and CDR2 FYEKMQ (reference sequence). The CDR3 length is 13 residues. V was trimmed by 5 bases and J by 5 bases, leaving 12 bases between them. As DNA, the CDR3 is TGTGCCAGCAGCCAGGACCGCAATTATGGCTACACCTTC. It codes for CASSQDRNYGYTF.

This clonotype has more than one count but fewer than ten. The chain combines TRBV20-1 with TRBJ2-7; 12 bases line up with TRBD2. V trimming: 0 bases; J trimming: 4 bases; junction bases outside the gene matches: 4. This CDR3 region has 15 residues. Germline CDR1 and CDR2: DFQATT and SNEGSKA (reference sequence). The CDR3 bases are TGCAGTGCTAGAGACCAGACTAGCGGGAGTTACGAGCAGTACGTC. Protein sequence: CSARDQTSGSYEQYV.

The chain employs TRBV4-1 and TRBJ2-1; 11 nucleotides agree with TRBD2. V was clipped by 0 bases and J by 4 bases; unmatched bases: 2. This CDR3 contains 16 residues. The germline CDR1 and CDR2 sequences are MGHRA and YSYEKL. For the CDR3, the DNA is TGCGCCAGCAGCCAAGAGGGACTAGCGGATTACAATGAGCAGTTCTTC. Translated: CASSQEGLADYNEQFF.

In its sample, this clonotype was seen a few times. The chain joins TRBV10-3 to TRBJ2-1; 11 bases line up with TRBD2. Germline V gene sequence: CDR1 ENHRY, CDR2 SYGVKD. The junction had 5 bases not matched to a gene; V was cut back by 1 base and J by 6 bases. CDR3 length: 16 residues. The CDR3 here is CAISEFSSGRANEQFF. CDR3 sequence (DNA): TGTGCCATCAGTGAGTTTAGTAGCGGGAGGGCCAATGAGCAGTTCTTC.

The rearrangement links TRBV20-1 to TRBJ2-1, with 9 bases aligning to TRBD2. The germline CDR1 and CDR2 sequences are DFQATT and SNEGSKA (reference sequence). The CDR3 is made up of 15 amino acids. V trimming: 5 bases; J trimming: 2 bases; junction bases outside the gene matches: 7. The CDR3 region is CSAELAGGAYNEQFF. The CDR3 nucleotides are TGCAGTGCTGAACTAGCGGGCGGAGCCTACAATGAGCAGTTCTTC.

The chain links TRBV5-5 to TRBJ2-1, with 11 nucleotides matching TRBD2. Trimming removed 0 bases from V and 12 bases from J; junction bases left unmatched: 8. The germline V gene has CDR1 SGHKS and CDR2 YYEKEE (reference sequence). The CDR3 covers 15 residues. As DNA, the CDR3 is TGTGCCAGCAGCTTGGCCTGGCTAGCGGGAGGAGGGCAGTTCTTC. Its translation: CASSLAWLAGGGQFF.

About this clonotype itself: At one end the junction does not follow the germline gene, possibly because of a read error. This chain links TRBV7-2 with TRBJ2-1, with 10 bases lining up with TRBD2. The germline V gene has CDR1 SGHTA and CDR2 FQGNSA. The CDR3 covers 15 residues. CDR3 nucleotides: TGTGCCAGCAGCTTACGCCTAGCGGGAGCCAATGAGCAGTCCTTC. Translation: CASSLRLAGANEQSF.

This clonotype came up many times. The chain has TRBV12-3 or TRBV12-4 and TRBJ1-5; no definite D call. V gave up 3 bases and J gave up 11 bases, with 17 bases separating them. This CDR3 is 14 amino acids long. Here the CDR3 reads CASSFGQLQSAQHF. Written as DNA, the CDR3 is TGTGCCAGCAGTTTCGGCCAGTTGCAATCAGCCCAGCATTTT.

In regard to this clonotype: Just one base apart from a much larger clone, this may be a read error. Without the conserved terminal phenylalanine or tryptophan, this CDR3 likely stems from a read error. This chain uses TRBV20-1 with TRBJ1-5, with 7 bases that match TRBD1. From germline, CDR1 is DFQATT and CDR2 SNEGSKA (reference sequence). After removal of 2 bases from V and 5 bases from J, the junction contained 6 bases not matched to a gene. This CDR3 spans 14 amino acids. This CDR3 is CSARPDRADQPQHC. DNA for the CDR3: TGCAGTGCTAGACCCGACAGGGCAGATCAGCCCCAGCATTGT.

This clonotype was detected only a few times. The rearrangement uses TRBV29-1 and TRBJ2-3, with a weak D call TRBD1 (6 bases). Between the trimmed V and J ends, which lost 7 bases and 6 bases, there was a span of 23 bases. Germline-derived CDR1 and CDR2 are SQVTM and ANQGSEA. The CDR3 covers 15 residues. The CDR3 sequence: CSAPGVRQASDTQYF. CDR3 coding DNA: TGCAGCGCCCCTGGGGTTCGACAGGCCAGCGATACGCAGTATTTT.

This clonotype has more than one count but fewer than ten. DNA for the CDR3: TGTGCCAGCAGCATCCCCCGGACTACACAAGAGACCCAGTACTTC. Translated, it gives CASSIPRTTQETQYF. The chain has TRBV3-1 and TRBJ2-5, with D tentatively TRBD2 (6 bases). The CDR3 runs to 15 residues. V dropped 5 bases and J dropped 2 bases, with 15 bases sitting between them. Germline V lookup: CDR1 LGHDT, CDR2 YNNKEL (reference sequence).

In its sample, this clonotype was seen a few times. V is TRBV12-3 or TRBV12-4 and J is TRBJ1-3; D unresolved. V lost 5 bases to trimming and J lost 0 bases, with 8 bases between them. The CDR3 is 14 residues long. This chain's CDR3 is CASSKDVSGNTIYF. CDR3 sequence (DNA): TGTGCCAGCAGTAAGGACGTCTCTGGAAACACCATATATTTT.

This clonotype was seen many times. The CDR3 nucleotides read TGCAGCGTTGAAAACAGGGGCTATGGCTACACCTTC. It yields the protein CSVENRGYGYTF. The chain uses TRBV29-1 and TRBJ1-2; TRBD1 agrees at 7 bases. The length of the CDR3 is 12 residues. V lost 2 bases and J lost 4; bases outside the gene matches: 1. CDR1 SQVTM and CDR2 ANQGSEA come from the germline V gene.

This clonotype occurred a few times. This chain uses TRBV18 with TRBJ1-5; D is unresolved. Trimming took off 6 bases at V and 7 bases at J, with 19 bases between the two ends. The CDR3 has 15 residues. Germline V gives CDR1 KGHSH, CDR2 LQKENI. CDR3 coding DNA: TGTGCCAGCTCCCCGACGGGCGGACCCCAACAGCCCCAGCATTTT. It specifies CASSPTGGPQQPQHF.

This clonotype turned up a few times. The V and J genes are TRBV5-1 and TRBJ2-7; D is tentatively TRBD1 or TRBD2 (6 bases each). This CDR3 contains 14 residues. Germline CDR1 is SGHRS and CDR2 is YFSETQ. The V end was cut by 6 bases, the J end by 1 base, with 14 bases between. For the CDR3, the DNA is TGCGCCAGCACCCCGGGGGCGCCTTCCTACGAGCAGTACTTC. This sequence encodes CASTPGAPSYEQYF.

The table lists this clonotype with a few counts. The rearrangement links TRBV3-1 to TRBJ2-2, with 8 positions matching TRBD2. The J segment lost 8 bases and the V segment lost 3 bases, leaving 11 bases of the junction unmatched. Germline V gene data show CDR1 as LGHDT and CDR2 as YNNKEL (reference sequence). The CDR3 spans 16 residues. CDR3 loop: CASSQARLAREGELFF. The CDR3 bases are TGTGCCAGCAGCCAGGCCCGACTAGCGAGGGAGGGGGAGCTGTTTTTT.

In regard to this clonotype: A much bigger clone sits one base away, suggesting this may be a read error. V is TRBV29-1 and J is TRBJ2-1; maybe TRBD1 (6 bases). The CDR3 covers 13 residues. Germline V gene sequence: CDR1 SQVTM, CDR2 ANQGSEA. V lost 7 bases and J 4 bases, leaving 14 bases between the germline ends. The CDR3 region has the DNA TGCAGCGCCGCCCCGACAGGTTACAATGAGCAGTTCTTC. As protein: CSAAPTGYNEQFF.

This clonotype has only a few counts. The chain has TRBV20-1 and TRBJ2-3; 10 nucleotides align to TRBD2. V dropped 1 base and J dropped 4; count of bases not matched to a gene: 8. The CDR3 has 16 amino acids. Germline V lookup: CDR1 DFQATT, CDR2 SNEGSKA (reference sequence). In DNA, the CDR3 is TGCAGTGCTAGAGGAGGGCTAGCGGGAGCTGCAGATACGCAGTATTTT. This translates into CSARGGLAGAADTQYF.

This clonotype was observed a handful of times. This chain connects TRBV14 to TRBJ1-3, with D unclear. This CDR3 region has 16 residues. Germline lookup yields CDR1 SGHDN and CDR2 FVKESK. V was trimmed by 3 bases and J by 0 bases, leaving 12 bases between them. Here the CDR3 reads CASSHKIPHSGNTIYF. The CDR3 coding sequence is TGTGCCAGCAGCCATAAAATTCCCCACTCTGGAAACACCATATATTTT.

This clonotype was picked up a small number of times. This chain links TRBV4-1 with TRBJ2-7; no definite D call. Deletions cut 0 bases from V and 2 bases from J, with 5 bases between. The CDR3 is 13 amino acids. CDR1 and CDR2 (germline): MGHRA, YSYEKL. CDR3 sequence: CASSQDVTYEQYV. Here the CDR3 DNA reads TGCGCCAGCAGCCAAGATGTAACCTACGAGCAGTACGTC.

This clonotype occurred many times. The rearrangement links TRBV5-1 to TRBJ2-5; perhaps TRBD2 as D (5 bases). V was trimmed by 5 bases and J by 0 bases, leaving 17 bases between them. From germline, CDR1 is SGHRS and CDR2 YFSETQ. The CDR3 is made up of 16 amino acids. The CDR3 DNA reads TGCGCCAGCAGGCGAACCGGACTGTTACACCAAGAGACCCAGTACTTC. Translated: CASRRTGLLHQETQYF.

The chain combines TRBV11-2 with TRBJ2-5; D possibly corresponds to TRBD1 (6 bases). This CDR3 comprises 15 residues. Germline V gene sequence: CDR1 SGHAT, CDR2 FQNNGV. Trimming took 5 bases from V and 5 from J, leaving 18 bases between them. CDR3 amino acids: CASSTGQFSGETQYF. The CDR3 DNA reads as TGTGCCAGCAGCACAGGACAGTTTAGTGGCGAGACCCAGTACTTC. The full variable domain, its missing parts supplied by reference TRBV11-2 and TRBJ2-5, is EAGVAQSPRYKIIEKRQSVAFWCNPISGHATLYWYQQILGQGPKLLIQFQNNGVVDDSQLPKDRFSAERLKGVDSTLKIQPAKLEDSAVYLCASSTGQFSGETQYFGPGTRLLVL.

This clonotype was recorded many times. The genes are TRBV10-3 and TRBJ2-7; 8 nucleotides align to TRBD2. Germline V gene lookup returns CDR1 ENHRY and CDR2 SYGVKD. The CDR3 is 16 residues long. Unmatched junction bases numbered 4, after V lost 0 bases and J lost 0 bases. The CDR3 region has the DNA TGTGCCATCAGTGAGTCCGTAGCGGGATACTCCTACGAGCAGTACTTC. Its protein is CAISESVAGYSYEQYF.

About this clonotype itself: Compared with germline, one end of the junction differs, possibly owing to a read error. This rearrangement joins TRBV3-1 to TRBJ2-1; 10 bases fit TRBD2. Germline CDR1 is LGHDT and CDR2 is YNNKEL (reference sequence). The CDR3 loop spans 14 amino acids. The CDR3 DNA sequence: TGTGCCAGCAACCAAGAGACTAGCGGGAATGAGCAGTTCTTC. Protein: CASNQETSGNEQFF.

This clonotype was seen more than once but under ten times. V and J are TRBV5-1 and TRBJ2-3, with 7 bases lining up with TRBD2. The ends lost 4 bases at V and 0 bases at J; junction bases unmatched: 11. CDR3 length: 17 residues. Germline lookup yields CDR1 SGHRS and CDR2 YFSETQ. CDR3 sequence: CASSPELADFSTDTQYF. The DNA of the CDR3 is TGCGCCAGCAGCCCAGAGCTAGCGGACTTCAGCACAGATACGCAGTATTTT.